This T cell receptor beta chain was observed in a study of shared clonotypes between healthy human individuals. Assay execution proceeded at the deep level. The table came from immunoSEQ multiplex PCR; TCRdb's copy has only in-frame clones and leaves some out. Of about 700,000 clones in the sample, roughly nine tenths are singletons; the top ten hold more than 20%. Naive CD8 cells comprised CD45RO-negative, CCR7-positively selected cells, excluding terminally differentiated effector memory CD45RA+ cells. Donation came from healthy HIV-negative adults that had no recent acute infections or vaccinations. Trimming stripped 0 bases from V and 2 bases from J, with 10 bases between. The germline V gene has CDR1 SGHRS and CDR2 YFSETQ. The CDR3 is made up of 15 amino acids.

This chain links TRBV5-1 with TRBJ2-3; D possibly matches TRBD1 or TRBD2 (5 bases each). The TCR sequence derives from a man younger than 45 in good health. The source material was naive CD8+ T cells sorted from blood. CDR3 bases: TGCGCCAGCAGCTTGGCGGGGCGAATCACAGATACGCAGTATTTT. Amino acids: CASSLAGRITDTQYF.